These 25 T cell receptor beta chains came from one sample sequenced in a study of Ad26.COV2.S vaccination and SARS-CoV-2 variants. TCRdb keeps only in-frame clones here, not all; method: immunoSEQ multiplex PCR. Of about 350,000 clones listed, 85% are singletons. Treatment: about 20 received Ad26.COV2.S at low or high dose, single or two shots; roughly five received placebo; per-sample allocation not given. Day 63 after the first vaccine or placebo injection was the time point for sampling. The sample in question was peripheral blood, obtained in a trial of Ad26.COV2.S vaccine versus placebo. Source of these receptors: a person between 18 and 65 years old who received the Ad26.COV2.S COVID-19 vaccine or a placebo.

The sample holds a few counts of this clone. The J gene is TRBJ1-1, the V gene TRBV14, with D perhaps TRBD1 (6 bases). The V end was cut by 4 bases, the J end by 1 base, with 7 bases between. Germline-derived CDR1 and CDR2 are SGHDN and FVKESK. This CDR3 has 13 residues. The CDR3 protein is CASSPQGNTEAFF. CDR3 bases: TGTGCCAGCAGCCCACAGGGGAACACTGAAGCTTTCTTT.

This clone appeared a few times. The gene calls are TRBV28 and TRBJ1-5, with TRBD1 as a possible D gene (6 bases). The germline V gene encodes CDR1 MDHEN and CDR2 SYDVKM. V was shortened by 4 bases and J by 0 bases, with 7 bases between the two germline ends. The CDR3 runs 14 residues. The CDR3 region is CASSSGDSNQPQHF. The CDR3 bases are TGTGCCAGCAGTTCAGGGGATAGCAATCAGCCCCAGCATTTT. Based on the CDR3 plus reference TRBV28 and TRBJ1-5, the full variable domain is DVKVTQSSRYLVKRTGEKVFLECVQDMDHENMFWYRQDPGLGLRLIYFSYDVKMKEKGDIPEGYSVSREKKERFSLILESASTNQTSMYLCASSSGDSNQPQHFGDGTRLSIL.

Written as DNA, the CDR3 is TGTGCCAGCAGCCCGACCGTGGGAGAGGACACAGATACGCAGTATTTT. It encodes CASSPTVGEDTDTQYF. V gene TRBV9 combines with J gene TRBJ2-3, with D tentatively TRBD2 (5 bases). This CDR3 is 16 amino acids long. The V gene lost 4 bases and the J gene lost 2 bases, with 17 bases spanning the gap. Germline lookup yields CDR1 SGDLS and CDR2 YYNGEE.

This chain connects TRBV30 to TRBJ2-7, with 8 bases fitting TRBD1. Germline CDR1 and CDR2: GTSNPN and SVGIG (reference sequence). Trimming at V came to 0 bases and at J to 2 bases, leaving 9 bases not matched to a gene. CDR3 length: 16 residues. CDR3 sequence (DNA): TGTGCCTGGAGTGTACAAATCGGGACAGGACCCTACGAGCAGTACTTC. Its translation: CAWSVQIGTGPYEQYF. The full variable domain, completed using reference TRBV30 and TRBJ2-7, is SQTIHQWPATLVQPVGSPLSLECTVEGTSNPNLYWYRQAAGRGLQLLFYSVGIGQISSEVPQNLSASRPQDRQFILSSKKLLLSDSGFYLCAWSVQIGTGPYEQYFGPGTRLTVT.

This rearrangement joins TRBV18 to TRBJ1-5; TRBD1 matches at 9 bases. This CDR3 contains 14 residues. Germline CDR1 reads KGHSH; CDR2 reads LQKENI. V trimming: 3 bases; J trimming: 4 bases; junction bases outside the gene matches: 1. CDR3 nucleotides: TGTGCCAGCTCACCCGACAGGGGGAATCAGCCCCAGCATTTT. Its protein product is CASSPDRGNQPQHF.

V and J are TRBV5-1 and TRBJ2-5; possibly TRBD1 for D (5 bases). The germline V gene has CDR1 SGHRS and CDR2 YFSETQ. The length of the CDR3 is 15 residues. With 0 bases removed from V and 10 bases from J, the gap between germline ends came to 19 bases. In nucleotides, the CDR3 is TGCGCCAGCAGCTTGGAAGACACAGGTCAAAATAGCCAGTACTTC. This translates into CASSLEDTGQNSQYF.

CDR3 in DNA: TGTGCCATCACCTCCGCCTATAATTCACCCCTCCACTTT. Its protein product is CAITSAYNSPLHF. The chain is built from TRBV10-3 and TRBJ1-6; no definite D call. Germline assignment: CDR1 ENHRY and CDR2 SYGVKD. V lost 7 bases to trimming and J lost 2 bases, with 6 bases between them. The CDR3 has 13 amino acids.

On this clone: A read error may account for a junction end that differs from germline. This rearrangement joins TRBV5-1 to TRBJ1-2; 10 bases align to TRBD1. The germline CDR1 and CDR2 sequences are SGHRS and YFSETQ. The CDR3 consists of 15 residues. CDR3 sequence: CVSRLGGQGIYGYTF. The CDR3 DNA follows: TGCGTCAGCAGGCTTGGGGGACAGGGGATCTATGGCTACACCTTC.

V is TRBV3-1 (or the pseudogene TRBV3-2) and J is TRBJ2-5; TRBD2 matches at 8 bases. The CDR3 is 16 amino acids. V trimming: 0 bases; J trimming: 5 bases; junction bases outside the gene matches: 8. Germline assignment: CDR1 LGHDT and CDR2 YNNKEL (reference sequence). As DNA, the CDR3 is TGTGCCAGCAGCCAAGATTTCGCGGGAGGAGGGGAGACCCAGTACTTC. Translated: CASSQDFAGGGETQYF.

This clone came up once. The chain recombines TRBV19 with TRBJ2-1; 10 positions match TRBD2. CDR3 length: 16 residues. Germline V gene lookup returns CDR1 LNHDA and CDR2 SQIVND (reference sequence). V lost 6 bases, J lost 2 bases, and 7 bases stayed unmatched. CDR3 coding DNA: TGTGCCAGTAGACCTGGAGCGGGAGGGCCCTACAATGAGCAGTTCTTC. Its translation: CASRPGAGGPYNEQFF.

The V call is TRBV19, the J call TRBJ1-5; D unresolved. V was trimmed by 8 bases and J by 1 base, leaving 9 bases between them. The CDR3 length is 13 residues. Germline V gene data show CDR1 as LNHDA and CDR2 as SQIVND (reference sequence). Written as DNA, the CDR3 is TGTGCCAGTTCTTTGATAAGCAATCAGCCCCAGCATTTT. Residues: CASSLISNQPQHF.

CDR3 loop: CSVQTSGSLNEQYF. For the CDR3, the DNA is TGCAGCGTGCAGACTAGCGGGAGTCTCAACGAGCAGTACTTC. This sequence joins TRBV29-1 and TRBJ2-7; 12 positions agree with TRBD2. Germline-derived CDR1 and CDR2 are SQVTM and ANQGSEA. The length of the CDR3 is 14 residues. Trimming took 6 bases from V and 5 from J; bases not matched to a gene: 8.

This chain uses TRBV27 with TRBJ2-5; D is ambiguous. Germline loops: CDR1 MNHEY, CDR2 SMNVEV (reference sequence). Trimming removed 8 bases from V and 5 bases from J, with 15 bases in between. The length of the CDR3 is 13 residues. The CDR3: CASRNDLGETQYF. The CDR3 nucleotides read TGTGCCAGCCGGAACGACCTGGGGGAGACCCAGTACTTC.

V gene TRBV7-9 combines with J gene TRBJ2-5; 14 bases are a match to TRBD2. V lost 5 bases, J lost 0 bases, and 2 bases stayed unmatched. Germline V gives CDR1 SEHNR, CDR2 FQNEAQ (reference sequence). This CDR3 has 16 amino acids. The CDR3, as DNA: TGTGCCAGCAGCATGACTAGCGGGAGGGACCAAGAGACCCAGTACTTC. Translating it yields CASSMTSGRDQETQYF.

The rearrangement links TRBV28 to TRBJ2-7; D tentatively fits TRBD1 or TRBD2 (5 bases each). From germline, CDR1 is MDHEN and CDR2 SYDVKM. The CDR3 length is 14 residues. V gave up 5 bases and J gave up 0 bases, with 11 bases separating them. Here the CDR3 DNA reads TGTGCCAGCAGTCCCGAGGGGTTCTCCTACGAGCAGTACTTC. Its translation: CASSPEGFSYEQYF.

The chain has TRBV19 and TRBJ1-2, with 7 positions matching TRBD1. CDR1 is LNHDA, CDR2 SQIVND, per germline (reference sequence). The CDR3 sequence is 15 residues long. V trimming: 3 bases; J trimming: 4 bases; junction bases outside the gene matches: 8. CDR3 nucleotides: TGTGCCAGTAGTATTGGGACAGCGGCTCTCTATGGCTACACCTTC. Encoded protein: CASSIGTAALYGYTF.

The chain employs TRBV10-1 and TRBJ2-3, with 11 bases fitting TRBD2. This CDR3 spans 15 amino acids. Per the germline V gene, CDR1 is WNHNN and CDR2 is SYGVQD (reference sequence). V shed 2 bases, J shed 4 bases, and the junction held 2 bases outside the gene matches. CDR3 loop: CASSEDSGGADTQYF. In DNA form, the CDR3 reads TGCGCCAGCAGTGAGGATAGCGGGGGGGCAGATACGCAGTATTTT.

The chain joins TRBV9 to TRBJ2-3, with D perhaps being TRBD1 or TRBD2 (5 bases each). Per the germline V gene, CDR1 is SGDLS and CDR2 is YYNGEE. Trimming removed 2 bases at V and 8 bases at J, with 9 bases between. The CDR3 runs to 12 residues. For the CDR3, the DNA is TGTGCCAGCAGCGTCGGGGCCCGTACGCAGTATTTT. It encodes CASSVGARTQYF. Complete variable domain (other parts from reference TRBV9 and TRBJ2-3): DSGVTQTPKHLITATGQRVTLRCSPRSGDLSVYWYQQSLDQGLQFLIQYYNGEERAKGNILERFSAQQFPDLHSELNLSSLELGDSALYFCASSVGARTQYFGPGTRLTVL.

CDR3 region: CASSYSSPVFYEQYF. CDR3 nucleotides: TGTGCCAGCAGTTACTCAAGCCCCGTTTTCTACGAGCAGTACTTC. V gene TRBV6-5 combines with J gene TRBJ2-7; D remains unclear. CDR1 is MNHEY, CDR2 SVGAGI, per germline. This CDR3 is 15 amino acids long. V lost 0 bases to trimming and J lost 3 bases, with 12 bases between them.

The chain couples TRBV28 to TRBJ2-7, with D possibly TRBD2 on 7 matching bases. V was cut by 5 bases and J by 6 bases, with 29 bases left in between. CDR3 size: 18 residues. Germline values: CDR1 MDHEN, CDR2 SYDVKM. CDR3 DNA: TGTGCCAGCAGTCCCACGAGGGGGGGGCGTGGGTCCCCTCGCGAGCAGTACTTC. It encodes CASSPTRGGRGSPREQYF.

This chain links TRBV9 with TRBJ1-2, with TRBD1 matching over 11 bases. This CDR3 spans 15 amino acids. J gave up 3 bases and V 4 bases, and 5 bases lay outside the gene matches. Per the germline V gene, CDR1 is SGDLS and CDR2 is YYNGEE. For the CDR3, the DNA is TGTGCCAGCAGCAAACGGGGACAGGGGGACTATGGCTACACCTTC. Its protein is CASSKRGQGDYGYTF.

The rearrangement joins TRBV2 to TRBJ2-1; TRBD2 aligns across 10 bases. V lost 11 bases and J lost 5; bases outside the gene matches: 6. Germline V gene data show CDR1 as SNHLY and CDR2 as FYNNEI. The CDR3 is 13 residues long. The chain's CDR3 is CAVEGTSDNEQFF. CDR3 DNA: TGTGCCGTAGAAGGGACTAGCGACAATGAGCAGTTCTTC.

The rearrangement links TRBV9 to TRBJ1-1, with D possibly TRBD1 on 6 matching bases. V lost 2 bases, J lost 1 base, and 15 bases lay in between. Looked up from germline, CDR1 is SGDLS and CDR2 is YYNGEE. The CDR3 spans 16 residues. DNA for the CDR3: TGTGCCAGCAGCGTTGTTCACGGGGGCTGGAACACTGAAGCTTTCTTT. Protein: CASSVVHGGWNTEAFF.

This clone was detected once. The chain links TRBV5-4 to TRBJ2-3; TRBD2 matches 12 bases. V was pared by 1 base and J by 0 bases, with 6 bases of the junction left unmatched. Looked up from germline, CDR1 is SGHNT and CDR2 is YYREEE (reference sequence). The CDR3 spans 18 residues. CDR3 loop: CASSLRLAGGASTDTQYF. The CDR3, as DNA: TGTGCCAGCAGCTTGCGTCTAGCGGGGGGGGCCAGCACAGATACGCAGTATTTT.

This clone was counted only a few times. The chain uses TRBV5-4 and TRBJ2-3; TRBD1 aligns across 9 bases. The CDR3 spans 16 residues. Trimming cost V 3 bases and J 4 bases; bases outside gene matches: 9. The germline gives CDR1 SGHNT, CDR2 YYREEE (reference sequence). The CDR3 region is CASSYGTGRGSDTQYF. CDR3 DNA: TGTGCCAGCAGCTACGGGACAGGGCGAGGATCAGATACGCAGTATTTT.